This entry concerns a single T cell receptor beta chain. The sample is drawn from a study of blood T cells in healthy people across ages. PCR was performed a second time for about 7 to 11 cycles using a sample-barcoded 5' primer and a J-beta primer mix. TCRdb re-called the 5' RACE reads through MiXCR, storing one row per CDR3 protein. The table has approximately 1,100,000 distinct CDR3 sequences, 40% to 50% seen once. The ends were cut back, 2 bases at V and 2 bases at J, with 13 bases in the middle. This CDR3 contains 15 residues. Per the germline V gene, CDR1 is MNHEY and CDR2 is SMNVEV (reference sequence).

The clonotype comes from a woman aged 55-70 years in good health. Sequenced input: blood. The chain carries TRBV27 and TRBJ2-7; D perhaps matches TRBD2 (6 bases). The CDR3 DNA follows: TGTGCCAGCAGTTTACGGGGGTCCAAAGCCTACGAGCAGTACTTC. It translates to CASSLRGSKAYEQYF.